This T cell receptor (beta chain) originates from a study of vaccination effects on CD4 cells after COVID-19. Within the ViraFEST assay, antigen-specific CD4+ T cells underwent expansion with viral peptide pools prior to sequencing. Subsequent to approximately 9 days of culture, CD4+ T cells were isolated. Two-dose vaccination with either BNT162b2 or mRNA-1273 was given to the participants. Recipients of the vaccine had no prior SARS-CoV-2 infection and negative nucleocapsid antibodies. Both day 3 and day 7 saw half the medium replaced with IL-2 medium. Using immunoSEQ multiplex PCR, the repertoire was profiled, and TCRdb retains in-frame clones only, with some absent. The table has over 50,000 clones, roughly 73% seen once. From germline, CDR1 is MNHEY and CDR2 SVGAGI. The CDR3 runs to 15 residues. The ends lost 2 bases at V and 7 bases at J; junction bases unmatched: 1. For this clone: Antigen specificity is unknown.

This TCR derives from a human donor who received a COVID-19 vaccine. The J gene is TRBJ2-1, the V gene TRBV6-5, with 14 bases that match TRBD2. The sample in question was CD4+ T cells from PBMCs cultured with HCoV-229E spike peptides, obtained after COVID-19 vaccination. CDR3: CASSYRLAGGNEQFF. In DNA, the CDR3 is TGTGCCAGCAGTTACAGACTAGCGGGGGGGAATGAGCAGTTCTTC.